One sample yielded the 10 T cell receptor beta chains listed below, sequenced in a study of blood T cell repertoires in COVID-19 (dated by TCRdb to 2020 to 2021). Library preparation was by the immunoSEQ multiplex PCR assay. The immuneACCESS repertoire file appears here via TCRdb, limited to in-frame rearrangements. These files lack a portion of the clones; in checked studies, under half of the deficit traces to unresolved V genes, and the cause of the others is not known. The table for this sample lists some 130,000 clones; approximately 89% of them were counted only once. Approximately 10% of the sample is held by the ten biggest clonotypes. The specimen sequenced was peripheral blood. The receptors stem from a woman in her sixties or seventies with COVID-19, enrolled during active disease.

The chain is built from TRBV5-4 and TRBJ1-1, with D unresolved. Germline V gene sequence: CDR1 SGHNT, CDR2 YYREEE (reference sequence). This CDR3 comprises 14 residues. The ends were cut back, 0 bases at V and 4 bases at J, with 10 bases in the middle. The CDR3 sequence: CASSLERVATEAFF. The CDR3 region has the DNA TGTGCCAGCAGCTTGGAGAGGGTGGCCACTGAAGCTTTCTTT. Full variable domain (remainder filled in from reference TRBV5-4 and TRBJ1-1): ETGVTQSPTHLIKTRGQQVTLRCSSQSGHNTVSWYQQALGQGPQFIFQYYREEENGRGNFPPRFSGLQFPNYSSELNVNALELDDSALYLCASSLERVATEAFFGQGTRLTVV.

The chain combines TRBV30 with TRBJ1-4; possible D gene TRBD1, 5 bases. This CDR3 has 13 residues. Germline V lookup: CDR1 GTSNPN, CDR2 SVGIG (reference sequence). Trimming left V 0 bases short and J 12 bases short, with 14 bases between. The CDR3 spells CAWSVRRGLELFF. Here the CDR3 DNA reads TGTGCCTGGAGTGTAAGACGGGGGTTGGAACTGTTTTTT.

The rearrangement links TRBV2 to TRBJ1-2, with TRBD1 matching over 7 bases. Germline V lookup: CDR1 SNHLY, CDR2 FYNNEI. After removal of 3 bases from V and 7 bases from J, the junction contained 5 bases not matched to a gene. This CDR3 has 13 residues. Here the CDR3 reads CASSEQGESGYTF. The DNA of the CDR3 is TGTGCCAGCAGTGAGCAGGGGGAGAGTGGCTACACCTTC. The entire variable domain, with the rest obtained from reference TRBV2 and TRBJ1-2, is as follows: EPEVTQTPSHQVTQMGQEVILRCVPISNHLYFYWYRQILGQKVEFLVSFYNNEISEKSEIFDDQFSVERPDGSNFTLKIRSTKLEDSAMYFCASSEQGESGYTFGSGTRLTVV.

The chain joins TRBV5-6 to TRBJ1-5, with TRBD1 matching over 12 bases. Germline V gene lookup returns CDR1 SGHDT and CDR2 YYEEEE. V lost 0 bases to trimming and J lost 6 bases; unmatched junction nucleotides: 7. CDR3 size: 17 residues. CDR3: CASSLAGTGGVGQPQHF. In DNA form, the CDR3 reads TGTGCCAGCAGCTTGGCCGGGACAGGGGGCGTCGGTCAGCCCCAGCATTTT.

This clone was detected a few times. This chain joins TRBV27 and TRBJ1-6, with 7 bases identical to TRBD1. There are 16 residues in the CDR3. Unmatched junction bases numbered 13, after V lost 4 bases and J lost 10 bases. Germline V CDR1 and CDR2: MNHEY, SMNVEV (reference sequence). CDR3: CASSSLTTGAGSPLHF. Here the CDR3 DNA reads TGTGCCAGCAGTTCCTTGACCACAGGGGCGGGGTCACCCCTCCACTTT.

This CDR3 is CASSLAMGQAGHEQFF. CDR3 sequence (DNA): TGTGCCAGCAGCTTAGCCATGGGACAGGCGGGCCATGAGCAGTTCTTC. The chain uses TRBV11-3 and TRBJ2-1, with 8 bases matching TRBD1. Per the germline V gene, CDR1 is SGHNT and CDR2 is YENEEA. The length of the CDR3 is 16 residues. Trimming removed 1 base from V and 8 bases from J; junction bases left unmatched: 10.

This clone was observed at least ten times. This chain connects TRBV6-5 to TRBJ1-1; possibly TRBD1 for D (5 bases). Germline CDR1 is MNHEY and CDR2 is SVGAGI. Trimming pared 6 bases from V and 4 bases from J, leaving 12 bases between. CDR3 size: 13 residues. DNA of the CDR3: TGTGCCAGCAGCCCGACAGAAGTCACTGAAGCTTTCTTT. Its protein product is CASSPTEVTEAFF.

The chain carries TRBV24-1 and TRBJ1-2; 9 bases agree with TRBD1. Germline V gene lookup returns CDR1 KGHDR and CDR2 SFDVKD. The CDR3 sequence is 16 residues long. With 4 bases clipped from V and 4 bases from J, the junction kept 9 bases outside the gene matches. CDR3: CATSDTGGVMSYGYTF. The CDR3, as DNA: TGTGCCACCAGTGACACAGGGGGCGTAATGTCCTATGGCTACACCTTC.

The chain combines TRBV29-1 with TRBJ2-7; 7 nucleotides line up with TRBD1. V lost 4 bases, J lost 0 bases, and 6 bases stayed unmatched. The CDR3 has 14 residues. CDR1 is SQVTM and CDR2 is ANQGSEA in the germline V gene. The CDR3 nucleotides read TGCAGCGTTGTATGGGACAGCTACTCCTACGAGCAGTACTTC. Translation gives CSVVWDSYSYEQYF.

The chain uses TRBV6-4 and TRBJ2-7; TRBD1 matches at 7 bases. With 2 bases clipped from V and 1 base from J, the junction kept 17 bases outside the gene matches. CDR1 MRHNA and CDR2 SNTAGT come from the germline V gene. This CDR3 region has 19 residues. The CDR3 nucleotides are TGTGCCAGCAGTGACCGACTACCCGGGACAGAACAAACTTCCTACGAGCAGTACTTC. The encoded protein is CASSDRLPGTEQTSYEQYF.